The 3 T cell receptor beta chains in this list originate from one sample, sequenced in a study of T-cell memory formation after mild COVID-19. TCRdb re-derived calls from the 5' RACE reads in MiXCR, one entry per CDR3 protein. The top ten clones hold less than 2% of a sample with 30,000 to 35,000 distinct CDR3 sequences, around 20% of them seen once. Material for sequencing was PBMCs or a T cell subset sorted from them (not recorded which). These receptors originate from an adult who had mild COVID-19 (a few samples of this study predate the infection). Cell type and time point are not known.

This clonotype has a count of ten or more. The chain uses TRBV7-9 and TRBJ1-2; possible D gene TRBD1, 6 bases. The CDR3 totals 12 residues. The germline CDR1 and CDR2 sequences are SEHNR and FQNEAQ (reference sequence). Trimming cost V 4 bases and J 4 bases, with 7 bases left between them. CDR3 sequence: CASSYRAYGYTF. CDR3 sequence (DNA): TGTGCCAGCAGCTACAGGGCCTATGGCTACACCTTC.

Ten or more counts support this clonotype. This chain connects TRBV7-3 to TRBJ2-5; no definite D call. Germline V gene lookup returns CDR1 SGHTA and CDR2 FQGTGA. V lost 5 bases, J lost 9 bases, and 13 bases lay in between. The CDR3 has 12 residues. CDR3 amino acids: CASSPSIVPQYF. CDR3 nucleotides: TGTGCCAGCAGCCCTTCTATCGTCCCCCAGTACTTC.

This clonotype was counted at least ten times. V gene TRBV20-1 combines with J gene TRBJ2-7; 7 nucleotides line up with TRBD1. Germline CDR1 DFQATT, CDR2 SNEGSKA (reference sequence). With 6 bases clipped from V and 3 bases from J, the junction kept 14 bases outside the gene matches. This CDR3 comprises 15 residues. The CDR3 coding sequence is TGCAGTGCCACAGGGTCCGGGACAGCGAACTACGAGCAGTACTTC. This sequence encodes CSATGSGTANYEQYF.